Below are 4 T cell receptor beta chains sequenced from a single sample in a study of vaccination effects on CD4 cells after COVID-19. The method was immunoSEQ multiplex PCR; TCRdb's version includes in-frame clones alone and lacks a portion of them. The data show approximately 19,000 clones, roughly 70% seen once. Antigens of these TCRs are unknown. Antigen-specific CD4+ T cells were expanded with viral peptide pools in the ViraFEST assay before sequencing. Following culture for about ten days, CD4+ T cells were isolated. This person's SARS-CoV-2 infection, confirmed by PCR, occurred between March and December 2020. The sample in question was CD4+ T cells from PBMCs cultured with a peptide pool, obtained before COVID-19 vaccination. Receptors originate from a human donor who had a prior SARS-CoV-2 infection.

This clone occurred a few times. This chain connects TRBV3-1 (or the pseudogene TRBV3-2) to TRBJ1-2; maybe TRBD1 (6 bases). V was clipped by 6 bases and J by 8 bases, with 16 bases between them. Germline V gives CDR1 LGHDT, CDR2 YNNKEL (reference sequence). The CDR3 is made up of 13 amino acids. Here the CDR3 DNA reads TGTGCCAGCAGAACCACGGGGGCGCAAGGCTACACCTTC. It encodes CASRTTGAQGYTF.

This clone has a single count. The CDR3 DNA sequence: TGTGCCAGCTCACCAAGGGTTTCTGTTCCGAGATTCTACAATGAGCAGTTCTTC. Translated: CASSPRVSVPRFYNEQFF. V is TRBV18 and J is TRBJ2-1; D uncertain. V shed 2 bases and J shed 3 bases, with 20 bases lying between them. The CDR3 totals 18 residues. Germline V CDR1 and CDR2: KGHSH, LQKENI.

This chain uses TRBV18 with TRBJ1-5, with D hard to call. V lost 3 bases, J lost 5 bases, and 8 bases lay in between. CDR1 KGHSH and CDR2 LQKENI come from the germline V gene. This CDR3 contains 13 residues. The CDR3 protein is CASSPRSDQPQHF. The CDR3 region has the DNA TGTGCCAGCTCACCGAGATCCGATCAGCCCCAGCATTTT.

J is TRBJ2-5 and V is TRBV7-3; TRBD2 matches 9 bases. V gave up 5 bases and J gave up 4 bases; unmatched junction bases: 8. Germline lookup yields CDR1 SGHTA and CDR2 FQGTGA. The CDR3 extends over 15 amino acids. The CDR3 loop reads CASSASGGMVETQYF. The DNA of the CDR3 is TGTGCCAGCAGCGCAAGCGGGGGGATGGTAGAGACCCAGTACTTC. The full variable domain, completed using reference TRBV7-3 and TRBJ2-5, is GAGVSQTPSNKVTEKGKYVELRCDPISGHTALYWYRQSLGQGPEFLIYFQGTGAADDSGLPNDRFFAVRPEGSVSTLKIQRTERGDSAVYLCASSASGGMVETQYFGPGTRLLVL.